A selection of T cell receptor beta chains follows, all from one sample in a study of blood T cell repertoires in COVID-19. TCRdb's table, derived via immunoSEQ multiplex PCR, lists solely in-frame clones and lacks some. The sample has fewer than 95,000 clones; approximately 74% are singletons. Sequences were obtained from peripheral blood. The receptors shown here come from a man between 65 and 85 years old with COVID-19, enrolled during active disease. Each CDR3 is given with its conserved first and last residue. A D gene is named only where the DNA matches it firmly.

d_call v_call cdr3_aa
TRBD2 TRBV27 CASSLNLRRLAENNEQFF
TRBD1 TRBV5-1 CASSGQGQDEQYF
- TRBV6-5 CASSYGRYNEQFF
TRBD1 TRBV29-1 CASYRGGQGSEQYF
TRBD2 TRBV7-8 CASSSRLAGGGREQFF
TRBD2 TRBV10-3 CAISESVSGSDEQFF
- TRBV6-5 CASSYSGRADYEQYF
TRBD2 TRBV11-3 CASSLGLAGTSYNEQFF
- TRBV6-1 CASSEWLAIEQYF
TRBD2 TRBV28 CASNPLAAGAREQYF
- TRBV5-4 CASTLDEGTQYF
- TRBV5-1 CASSTGSLPRNTIYF
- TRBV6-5 CASSYSWGLETQYF
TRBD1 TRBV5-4 CASSFRQGANEKLFF
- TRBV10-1 CARYGTRSLGYGYTF
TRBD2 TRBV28 CASSFVTSGSFKNIQYF
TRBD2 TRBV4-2 CASSQGSGGGTDTQYF
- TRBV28 CASSPAGRPPETQYF
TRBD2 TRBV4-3 CASSPGLATDTQYF
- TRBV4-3 CASSPQAASLETQYF
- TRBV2 CASSDLIGELFF
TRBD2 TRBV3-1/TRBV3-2 CASSQNRRTSSGDEQYF
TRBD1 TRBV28 CASSRYGGTGKGETQYF
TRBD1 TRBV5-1 CASTGTASYNEQFF
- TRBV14 CASSQGANMEKLFF
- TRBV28 CASINGLRQPQHF
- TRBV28 CASSLLSGDTGANVLTF
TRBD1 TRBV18 CASSPGTGQEGYTF
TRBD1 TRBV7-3 CASSLQGGVGEAFF